This T cell receptor (beta chain) was retrieved from a study of OX40 agonist ivuxolimab in advanced cancers. About the research overall: Previous treatment with anti-PD-1, anti-PD-L1 or anti-CTLA-4 therapy was allowed; about 44% had received some. Two patients with cutaneous melanoma and one with hepatocellular carcinoma, three in total, showed partial responses.

Clones were sequenced by immunoSEQ multiplex PCR, and TCRdb holds only the in-frame ones, with some missing. The table records fewer than 25,000 clones, 75% to 90% of them present only once. This clone was seen only a few times. The antigen remains undetermined. Study-wide results and caveats: With doses of 0.1 to 3.0 mg/kg, CD4+ and CD8+ blood T cells had undergone clonal expansion by week 6. Certain nonresponders likewise exhibited a low normalized T-cell clonal expansion.

The sequence was obtained from an adult with an advanced solid tumor such as melanoma, head and neck, liver or kidney cancer. The sample in question was CD4+ or CD8+ T cells sorted from blood, obtained in a trial of the OX40 agonist ivuxolimab.

The CDR3 DNA reads TGTGCCAGCAGTGGCAGGGACAGCCATTCTGGGGCCAACGTCCTGACTTTC. This codes for CASSGRDSHSGANVLTF. The rearrangement uses TRBV6-4 and TRBJ2-6; 7 nucleotides match TRBD1. The CDR3 is 17 residues long. Germline trimming cut 4 bases from V and 1 base from J; bases unmatched to any gene: 7. Germline V gives CDR1 MRHNA, CDR2 SNTAGT.